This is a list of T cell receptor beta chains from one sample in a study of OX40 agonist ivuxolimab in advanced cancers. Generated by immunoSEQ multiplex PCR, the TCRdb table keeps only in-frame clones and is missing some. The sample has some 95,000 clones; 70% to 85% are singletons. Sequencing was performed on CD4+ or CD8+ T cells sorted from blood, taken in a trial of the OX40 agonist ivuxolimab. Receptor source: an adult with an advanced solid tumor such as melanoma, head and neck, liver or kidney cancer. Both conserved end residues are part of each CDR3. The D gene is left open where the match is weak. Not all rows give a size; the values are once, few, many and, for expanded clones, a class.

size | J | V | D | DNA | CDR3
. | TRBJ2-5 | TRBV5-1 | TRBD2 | TGCGCCAGCAGCCCCCTCGGACTAGCGGGAGGGCCGGGTGAGACCCAGTACTTC | CASSPLGLAGGPGETQYF
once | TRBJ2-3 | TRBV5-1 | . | TGCGCCAGCAGCGCACCTAGCCGCGGGGTCACAGATACGCAGTATTTT | CASSAPSRGVTDTQYF
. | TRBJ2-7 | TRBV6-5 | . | TGTGCCAGCAGCCGGGGGCGTGGGGAGCAGTACTTC | CASSRGRGEQYF
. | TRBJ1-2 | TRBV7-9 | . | TGTGCCAGCAATGGAGGGGGGTATGGCTACACCTTC | CASNGGGYGYTF
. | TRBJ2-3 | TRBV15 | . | TGTGCCACCAGCAGGGACTACCCAACTACCACAGATACGCAGTATTTT | CATSRDYPTTTDTQYF
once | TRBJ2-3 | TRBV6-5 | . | TGTGCCAGCAGTTCTCGACAGCTGAGCACAGATACGCAGTATTTT | CASSSRQLSTDTQYF
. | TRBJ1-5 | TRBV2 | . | TGTGCCAGCAGTGATCGGTGGGGCATGGGGCAGCCCCAGCATTTT | CASSDRWGMGQPQHF
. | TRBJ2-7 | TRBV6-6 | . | TGTGCCAGCACCACTGCCTACGAGCAGTACTTC | CASTTAYEQYF
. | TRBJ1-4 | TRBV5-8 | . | TGTGCCAGCAGCTGGACCGTGGGACTCGCCAATGAAAAACTGTTTTTT | CASSWTVGLANEKLFF
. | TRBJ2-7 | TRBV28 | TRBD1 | TGTGCCAGCAGTTTCGTGGGACAGAGTTACGAGCAGTACTTC | CASSFVGQSYEQYF
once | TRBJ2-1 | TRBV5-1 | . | TGCGCCAGCAGCCCTCCTGGAGGGGCCTACAATGAGCAGTTCTTC | CASSPPGGAYNEQFF